This T cell receptor (beta chain) was captured in a study of blood T cell repertoires in COVID-19. Turning to the study itself: Acute and convalescent COVID-19 samples came from the United States, Italy and Spain. PBMCs, B-cell-depleted T cells, or T cells were the source of the cDNA or gDNA that made up the material.

In the study's own analysis: Amplifying reference gene primers gave estimates of nucleated cell counts. The protocol was immunoSEQ multiplex PCR, while the TCRdb copy is restricted to in-frame clones and leaves out a portion. V, J and clone size derive from that table, while D and trimming were established from the DNA sequence. The sample holds hundreds of thousands of clones; approximately 79% are singletons and the top ten take approximately 4.9%. Germline V lookup: CDR1 SGHRS, CDR2 YFSETQ. CDR3 length: 15 residues. The junction had 7 bases not matched to a gene; V was cut back by 4 bases and J by 2 bases.

The sequenced material came from peripheral blood. The TCR was taken from a woman of 80 years or more with active or convalescent COVID-19. The chain recombines TRBV5-1 with TRBJ2-5; TRBD1 matches 8 bases. DNA of the CDR3: TGCGCCAGCAGCGTTAATACAGGGGGTCAAGAGACCCAGTACTTC. Translated: CASSVNTGGQETQYF.